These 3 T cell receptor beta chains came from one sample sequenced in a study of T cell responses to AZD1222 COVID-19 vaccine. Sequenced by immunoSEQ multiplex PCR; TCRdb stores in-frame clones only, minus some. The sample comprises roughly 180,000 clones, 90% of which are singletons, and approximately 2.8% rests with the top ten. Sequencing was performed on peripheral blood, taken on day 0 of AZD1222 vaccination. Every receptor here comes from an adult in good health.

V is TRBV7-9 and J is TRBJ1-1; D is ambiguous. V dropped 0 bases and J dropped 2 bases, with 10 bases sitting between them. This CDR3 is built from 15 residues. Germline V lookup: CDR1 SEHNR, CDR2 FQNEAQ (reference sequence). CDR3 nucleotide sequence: TGTGCCAGCAGCTTAGCGTGGAAACTAAACACTGAAGCTTTCTTT. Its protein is CASSLAWKLNTEAFF.

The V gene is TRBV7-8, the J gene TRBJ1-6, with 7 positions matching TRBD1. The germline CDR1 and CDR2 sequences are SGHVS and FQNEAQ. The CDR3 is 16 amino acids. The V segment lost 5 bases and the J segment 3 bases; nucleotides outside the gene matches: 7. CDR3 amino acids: CASSPRDSFYNSPLHF. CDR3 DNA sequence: TGTGCCAGCAGCCCAAGGGACAGCTTCTATAATTCACCCCTCCACTTT.

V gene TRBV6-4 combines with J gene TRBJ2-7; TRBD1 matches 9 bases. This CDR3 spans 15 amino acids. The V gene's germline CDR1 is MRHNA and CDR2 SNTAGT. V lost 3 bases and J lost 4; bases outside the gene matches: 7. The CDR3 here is CASSEQGALGYEQYF. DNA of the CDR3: TGTGCCAGCAGTGAACAGGGGGCCTTAGGGTACGAGCAGTACTTC.